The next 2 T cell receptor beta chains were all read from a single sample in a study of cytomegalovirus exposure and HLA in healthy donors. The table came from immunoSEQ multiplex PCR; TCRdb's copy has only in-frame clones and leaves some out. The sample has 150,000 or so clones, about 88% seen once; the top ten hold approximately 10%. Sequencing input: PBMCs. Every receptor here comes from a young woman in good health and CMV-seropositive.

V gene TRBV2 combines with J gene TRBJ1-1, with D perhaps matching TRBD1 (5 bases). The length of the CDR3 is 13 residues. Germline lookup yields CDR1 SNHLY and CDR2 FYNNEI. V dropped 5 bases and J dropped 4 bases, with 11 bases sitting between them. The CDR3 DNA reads TGTGCCAGCAGTAGAGTGGGGGGCACTGAAGCTTTCTTT. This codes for CASSRVGGTEAFF.

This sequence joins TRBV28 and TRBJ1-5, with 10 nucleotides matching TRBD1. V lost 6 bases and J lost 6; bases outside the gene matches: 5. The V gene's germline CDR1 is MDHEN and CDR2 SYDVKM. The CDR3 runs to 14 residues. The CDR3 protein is CASRVRTGGQPQHF. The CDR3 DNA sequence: TGTGCCAGCAGGGTTCGGACAGGGGGTCAGCCCCAGCATTTT.